A single sample is the source of the 4 T cell receptor beta chains below, sequenced in a study of blood T cell repertoires in COVID-19. The repertoire was sequenced with immunoSEQ multiplex PCR; TCRdb's copy has only in-frame clones and lacks some. The repertoire holds approximately 500,000 clones, with approximately 91% as singletons. Source material: peripheral blood. The receptors stem from a woman between 45 and 60 years old with COVID-19, enrolled during active disease.

The V gene is TRBV5-4, the J gene TRBJ1-1; no clear D. Per the germline V gene, CDR1 is SGHNT and CDR2 is YYREEE (reference sequence). V lost 4 bases to trimming and J lost 1 base, with 20 bases between them. The CDR3 is made up of 17 amino acids. CDR3 sequence: CASSDRLFKRSNTEAFF. CDR3 DNA sequence: TGTGCCAGCAGCGATCGACTCTTTAAACGATCGAACACTGAAGCTTTCTTT.

The sample holds many counts of this clone. The CDR3 region is CASSPGQGPSNQPQHF. CDR3 DNA: TGTGCCAGCAGCCCGGGACAGGGGCCGAGCAATCAGCCCCAGCATTTT. V gene TRBV3-1 (or the pseudogene TRBV3-2) combines with J gene TRBJ1-5, with TRBD1 matching 10 bases. The CDR3 spans 16 residues. Germline V CDR1 and CDR2: LGHDT, YNNKEL (reference sequence). V was clipped by 4 bases and J by 1 base; unmatched bases: 4.

Comment on this clone: Other nucleotide sequences in the sample specify the same CDR3. This chain uses TRBV5-1 with TRBJ1-2; D call uncertain. CDR3 length: 14 residues. Deletions cut 0 bases from V and 6 bases from J, with 12 bases between. The germline CDR1 and CDR2 sequences are SGHRS and YFSETQ. CDR3 DNA sequence: TGCGCCAGCAGCTTGGTGGGTCGGGAAGATGGCTACACCTTC. Amino acids: CASSLVGREDGYTF.

V and J are TRBV5-1 and TRBJ2-1; D not resolved. Germline V gene sequence: CDR1 SGHRS, CDR2 YFSETQ. This CDR3 is 11 amino acids long. Trimming removed 1 base at V and 7 bases at J, with 3 bases between. The CDR3 region has the DNA TGCGCCAGCAGCTTGCAGAATGAGCAGTTCTTC. This gives the protein CASSLQNEQFF. Drawing the rest from reference TRBV5-1 and TRBJ2-1, the complete variable domain is KAGVTQTPRYLIKTRGQQVTLSCSPISGHRSVSWYQQTPGQGLQFLFEYFSETQRNKGNFPGRFSGRQFSNSRSEMNVSTLELGDSALYLCASSLQNEQFFGPGTRLTVL.